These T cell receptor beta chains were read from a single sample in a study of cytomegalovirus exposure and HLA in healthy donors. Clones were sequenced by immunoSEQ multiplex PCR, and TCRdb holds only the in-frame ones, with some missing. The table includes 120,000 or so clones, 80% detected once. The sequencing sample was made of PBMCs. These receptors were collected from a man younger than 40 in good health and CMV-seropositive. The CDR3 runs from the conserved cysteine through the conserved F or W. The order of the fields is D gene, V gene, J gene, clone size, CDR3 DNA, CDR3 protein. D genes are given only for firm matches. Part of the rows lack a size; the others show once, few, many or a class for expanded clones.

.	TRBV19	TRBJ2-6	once	TGTGCCAGTGCAACCCTGGCGGGATCTGGGGCCAACGGCCTGACTTTC	CASATLAGSGANGLTF
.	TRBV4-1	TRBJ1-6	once	TGCGCCAGCAGCACCAATACAGTCCTATCGAGCTCCTATAATTCACCCCTCCACTTT	CASSTNTVLSSSYNSPLHF
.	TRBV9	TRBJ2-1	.	TGTGCCAGCAGCAGAGGAGGGAGCTCCTACAATGAGCAGTTCTTC	CASSRGGSSYNEQFF
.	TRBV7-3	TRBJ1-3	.	TGTGCCAGCAGCCCCGCAGGGCCTGGAAACACCATATATTTT	CASSPAGPGNTIYF
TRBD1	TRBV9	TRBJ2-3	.	TGTGCCAGCAGCACCCTTCCTGGGACAGGATCCTTAGGCACAGATACGCAGTATTTT	CASSTLPGTGSLGTDTQYF
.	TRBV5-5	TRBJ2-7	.	TGTGCCAGCAGACTTAATCAGGGGACCCAATACGAGCAGTACTTC	CASRLNQGTQYEQYF
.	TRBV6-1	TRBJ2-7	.	TGTGCCAGCAGTTGGACAGTAAAAGGCTACGAGCAGTACTTC	CASSWTVKGYEQYF
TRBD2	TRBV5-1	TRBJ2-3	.	TGCGCCAGCAATCCCGGGGGGGTACTCAGCACAGATACGCAGTATTTT	CASNPGGVLSTDTQYF
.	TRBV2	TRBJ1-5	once	TGTGCCAGCGGGGCCGGGGGGTGGGAACAGCCCCAGCATTTT	CASGAGGWEQPQHF
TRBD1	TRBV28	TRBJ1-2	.	TGTGCCAGCGACATCGCCGGGACAGGGTCCCTAAATGGCTACACCTTC	CASDIAGTGSLNGYTF
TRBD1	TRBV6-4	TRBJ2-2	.	TGTGCCAGCACCCAGACAGGGACCGGGGAGCTGTTTTTT	CASTQTGTGELFF
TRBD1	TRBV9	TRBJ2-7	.	TGTGCCAGCAGCCCCCATTCCGGGACAGGGCTTATCAACGAGCAGTACTTC	CASSPHSGTGLINEQYF
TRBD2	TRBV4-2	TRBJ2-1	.	TGTGCCAGCAGCCTAGGGGCGGCGGGGGTCCACGGGAGTGAGCAGTTCTTC	CASSLGAAGVHGSEQFF
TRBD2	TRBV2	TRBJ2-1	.	TGTGCCAGCAGTGAAGGGACTAGCGGGCCCTCCTACAATGAGCAGTTCTTC	CASSEGTSGPSYNEQFF
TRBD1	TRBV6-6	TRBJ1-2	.	TGTGCCAGCAGTTACCTCACAGGGGCGAGTTTCTATGGCTACACCTTC	CASSYLTGASFYGYTF
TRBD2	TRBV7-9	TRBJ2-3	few	TGTGCCAGCAGGACCGGGACTAGCTGGACAGATACGCAGTATTTT	CASRTGTSWTDTQYF
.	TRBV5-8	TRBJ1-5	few	TGTGCCAGCAGCACAACCGTGGACAGAAGTTATCAGCCCCAGCATTTT	CASSTTVDRSYQPQHF
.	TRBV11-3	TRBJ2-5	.	TGTGCCAGCAGCCCTTATAGAGGTAGGGGACAAATAACAACCCAGTACTTC	CASSPYRGRGQITTQYF
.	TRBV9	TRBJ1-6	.	TGTGCCAGCAGCGTAGCATTGGGCAATTCACCCCTCCACTTT	CASSVALGNSPLHF
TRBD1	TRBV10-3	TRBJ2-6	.	TGTGCCATCAGCGAAGACAGGGACAGAATCTACTCTGGGGCCAACGTCCTGACTTTC	CAISEDRDRIYSGANVLTF
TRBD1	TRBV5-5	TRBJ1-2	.	TGTGCCAGCAGCTCCAAGGACAGGGAGTTAAGGGGGAGTGGCTACACCTTC	CASSSKDRELRGSGYTF
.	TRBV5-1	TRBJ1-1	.	TGCGCCAGCAGCTCCTCACAGGGAACGAACACTGAAGCTTTCTTT	CASSSSQGTNTEAFF
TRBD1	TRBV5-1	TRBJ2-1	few	TGCGCCAGCAGGACTGGGGTGGGCAGGGGGCAAAACAATGAGCAGTTCTTC	CASRTGVGRGQNNEQFF
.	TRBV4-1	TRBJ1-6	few	TGCGCCAGCAGCCAAGGACACAGGAGCTCCTATAATTCACCCCTCCACTTT	CASSQGHRSSYNSPLHF
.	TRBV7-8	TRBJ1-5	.	TGTGCCAGCAGCTTAAGTCTGCCAGTCCAGCCCCAGCATTTT	CASSLSLPVQPQHF
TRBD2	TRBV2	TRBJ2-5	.	TGTGCCAGCACCCCCGGGACTAGCGGGGGAAGGGCCCAGTACTTC	CASTPGTSGGRAQYF